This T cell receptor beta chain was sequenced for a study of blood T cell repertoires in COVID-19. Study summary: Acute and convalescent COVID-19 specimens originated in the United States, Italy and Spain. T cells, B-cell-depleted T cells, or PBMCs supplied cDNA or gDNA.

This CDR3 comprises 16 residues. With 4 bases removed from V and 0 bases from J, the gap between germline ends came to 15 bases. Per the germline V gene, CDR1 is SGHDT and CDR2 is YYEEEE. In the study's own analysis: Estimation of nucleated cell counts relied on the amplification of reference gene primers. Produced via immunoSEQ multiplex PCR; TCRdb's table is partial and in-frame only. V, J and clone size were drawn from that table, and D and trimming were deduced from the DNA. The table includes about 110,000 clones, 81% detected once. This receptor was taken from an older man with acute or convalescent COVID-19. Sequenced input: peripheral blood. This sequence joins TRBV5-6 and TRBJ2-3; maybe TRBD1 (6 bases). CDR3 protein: CASSQPGAPSTDTQYF. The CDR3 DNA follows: TGTGCCAGCAGCCAACCAGGGGCTCCTAGCACAGATACGCAGTATTTT.